This T cell receptor beta chain was recorded in a study of CD8 T cells in ankylosing spondylitis. Points from the study as a whole: Existing reports had already noted some motif variants in reactive arthritis synovial fluid and blood.

This CDR3 comprises 16 residues. Trimming cost V 1 base and J 4 bases, with 16 bases left between them. The germline V gene encodes CDR1 SEHNR and CDR2 FQNEAQ (reference sequence). This clonotype showed up just once. Antigen: not known. Library preparation for TCR beta used quantitative 5'-RACE with molecular barcodes. From the 5' RACE reads, TCRdb called clonotypes with MiXCR, one entry per CDR3 protein. The sample records just under 350,000 distinct CDR3 sequences, under 15% being singletons. The TCR was taken from a male donor with ankylosing spondylitis or in good health (not recorded which). The J gene is TRBJ1-2, the V gene TRBV7-9, with D possibly TRBD1 on 5 matching bases. Sequencing was performed on blood, either unsorted or a sorted T cell fraction (not recorded which). CDR3 bases: TGTGCCAGCAGCTTAGGAGTGGGGCCCGTCGGCTATGGCTACACCTTC. It yields the protein CASSLGVGPVGYGYTF.